One and the same sample provided the 8 T cell receptor beta chains below, sequenced in a study of tumor-infiltrating lymphocytes in localized non-small cell lung cancer. The data were produced by immunoSEQ multiplex PCR, yet TCRdb's version contains in-frame clones alone and is incomplete. The sample contains approximately 5,700 clones, roughly four fifths of which appear only once. The specimen sequenced was lung tumor tissue. Every receptor here comes from a human donor with non-small cell lung cancer.

This clone was counted a single time. The rearrangement links TRBV5-1 to TRBJ2-5; D uncertain. Germline V gene data show CDR1 as SGHRS and CDR2 as YFSETQ. V was pared by 2 bases and J by 1 base, with 9 bases between. There are 14 residues in the CDR3. CDR3: CASSFRSSQETQYF. CDR3 sequence (DNA): TGCGCCAGCAGCTTCCGGTCCTCCCAAGAGACCCAGTACTTC.

The chain is built from TRBV19 and TRBJ1-2; D might be TRBD1 (6 bases). Trimming stripped 4 bases from V and 5 bases from J, with 14 bases between. CDR1 and CDR2 from the germline V gene are LNHDA and SQIVND (reference sequence). The CDR3 sequence is 14 residues long. Here the CDR3 reads CASSTQSQGYGYTF. For the CDR3, the DNA is TGTGCCAGTAGTACCCAGTCGCAGGGGTATGGCTACACCTTC. Full variable domain (outside the CDR3, taken from reference TRBV19 and TRBJ1-2): DGGITQSPKYLFRKEGQNVTLSCEQNLNHDAMYWYRQDPGQGLRLIYYSQIVNDFQKGDIAEGYSVSREKKESFPLTVTSAQKNPTAFYLCASSTQSQGYGYTFGSGTRLTVV.

The rearrangement links TRBV19 to TRBJ2-5; D unclear. Germline loops: CDR1 LNHDA, CDR2 SQIVND (reference sequence). The CDR3 runs 12 residues. The V end was cut by 1 base, the J end by 4 bases, with 4 bases between. The CDR3 protein is CASSIGGETQYF. In DNA, the CDR3 is TGTGCCAGTAGTATAGGGGGAGAGACCCAGTACTTC.

The chain is built from TRBV5-1 and TRBJ2-3, with D possibly being TRBD2 (6 bases). Germline assignment: CDR1 SGHRS and CDR2 YFSETQ. The CDR3 length is 14 residues. Trimming took 4 bases from V and 3 from J, leaving 12 bases between them. The CDR3 DNA reads TGCGCCAGCAGCCCCGGACTACAAACAGATACGCAGTATTTT. Translation: CASSPGLQTDTQYF.

The sample holds one count of this clone. The chain has TRBV29-1 and TRBJ1-2, with D possibly matching TRBD1 (5 bases). Trimming took 0 bases from V and 6 from J, leaving 14 bases between them. Germline V gene lookup returns CDR1 SQVTM and CDR2 ANQGSEA. This CDR3 contains 14 residues. The CDR3 DNA reads as TGCAGCGTTGAAGAGGAGGAGGGGATCGATGGCTACACCTTC. This translates into CSVEEEEGIDGYTF.

The gene calls are TRBV6-6 and TRBJ2-3; the D is unclear. With 2 bases removed from V and 6 bases from J, the gap between germline ends came to 9 bases. CDR3 length: 13 amino acids. Germline loops: CDR1 MNHNY, CDR2 SVGAGI (reference sequence). CDR3 nucleotides: TGTGCCAGCAGTTACGGCATATTCGATACGCAGTATTTT. It is translated as CASSYGIFDTQYF.

In DNA, the CDR3 is TGTGCCAGCTCACCCCGTACCGGGACTAGCGGGGACTCCGAGCAGTACTTC. Translation gives CASSPRTGTSGDSEQYF. The chain joins TRBV18 to TRBJ2-7, with 13 bases fitting TRBD2. The V and J ends lost 3 bases and 6 bases, in that order; junction bases with no gene match: 11. The CDR3 length is 17 residues. Germline lookup yields CDR1 KGHSH and CDR2 LQKENI. Full variable domain (outside the CDR3, taken from reference TRBV18 and TRBJ2-7): NAGVMQNPRHLVRRRGQEARLRCSPMKGHSHVYWYRQLPEEGLKFMVYLQKENIIDESGMPKERFSAEFPKEGPSILRIQQVVRGDSAAYFCASSPRTGTSGDSEQYFGPGTRLTVT.

This chain connects TRBV7-2 to TRBJ1-5, with 10 positions matching TRBD1. From germline, CDR1 is SGHTA and CDR2 FQGNSA. There are 14 residues in the CDR3. V lost 5 bases to trimming and J lost 5 bases; unmatched junction nucleotides: 3. The CDR3 DNA reads TGTGCCAGCAGCCGGACAGGGGGTGATCAGCCCCAGCATTTT. Encoded protein: CASSRTGGDQPQHF.